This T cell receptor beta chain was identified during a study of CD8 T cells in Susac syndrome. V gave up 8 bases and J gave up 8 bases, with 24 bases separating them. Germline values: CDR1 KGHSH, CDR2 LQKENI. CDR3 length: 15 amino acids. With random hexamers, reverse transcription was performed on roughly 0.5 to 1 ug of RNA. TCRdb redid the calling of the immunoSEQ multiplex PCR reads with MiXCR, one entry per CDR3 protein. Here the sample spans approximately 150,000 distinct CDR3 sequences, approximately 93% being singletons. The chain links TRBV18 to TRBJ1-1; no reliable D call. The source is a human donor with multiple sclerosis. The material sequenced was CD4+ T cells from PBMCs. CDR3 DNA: TGTGCCAGCCCAGGATTTTTTGTGCGCGCTCGGGAAGCTTTCTTT. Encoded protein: CASPGFFVRAREAFF.